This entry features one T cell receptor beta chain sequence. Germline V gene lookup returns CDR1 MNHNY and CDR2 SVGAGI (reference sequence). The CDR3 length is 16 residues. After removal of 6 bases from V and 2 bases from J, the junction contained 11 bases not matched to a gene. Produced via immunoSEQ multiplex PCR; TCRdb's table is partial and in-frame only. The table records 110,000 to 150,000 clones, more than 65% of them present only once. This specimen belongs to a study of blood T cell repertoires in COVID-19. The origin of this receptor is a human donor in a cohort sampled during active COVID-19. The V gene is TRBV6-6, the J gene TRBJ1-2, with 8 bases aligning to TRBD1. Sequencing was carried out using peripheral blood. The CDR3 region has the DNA TGTGCCAGCAGGCAAGCTGGACAGGGCCTCAACTATGGCTACACCTTC. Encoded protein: CASRQAGQGLNYGYTF.